The source of this TCR beta chain is a study of cytomegalovirus exposure and HLA in healthy donors. Findings and caveats of the study: For most TCR sequences rarity was the rule, although some public TCRs occurred in many donors. A few chains tied to CMV proved CMV antigen-specific in vitro.

A word on this clone: What it binds is not known.

The CDR3 loop spans 15 amino acids. V was clipped by 4 bases and J by 1 base, with 13 bases between them. The V gene's germline CDR1 is MNHNS and CDR2 SASEGT. Measured with immunoSEQ multiplex PCR; TCRdb has only the in-frame clones, and not every one. The sample lists 140,000 or so clones, 70% to 90% occurring once. The chain is built from TRBV6-1 and TRBJ1-1; D might be TRBD1 (6 bases). Sequencing was performed on PBMCs. This sequence was found in a woman aged 25 to 39 in good health and CMV-seropositive. CDR3 protein: CASSGIGQPNTEAFF. CDR3 coding DNA: TGTGCCAGCAGTGGAATTGGACAGCCGAACACTGAAGCTTTCTTT.